Shown below are 24 T cell receptor beta chains from a single sample sequenced in a study of OX40 agonist ivuxolimab in advanced cancers. Repertoires were generated with immunoSEQ multiplex PCR, while TCRdb's copy carries only in-frame clones and drops some. The sample carries 20,000 or so clones, 86% recorded once. This specimen consisted of CD4+ or CD8+ T cells sorted from blood, obtained in a trial of the OX40 agonist ivuxolimab. The source of these receptors is an adult with an advanced solid tumor such as melanoma, head and neck, liver or kidney cancer.

The V gene is TRBV6-5, the J gene TRBJ2-2; possible D gene TRBD2, 5 bases. Germline V gene data show CDR1 as MNHEY and CDR2 as SVGAGI. This CDR3 spans 13 amino acids. The germline V and J ends were trimmed by 6 bases and 7 bases, with 12 bases remaining between them. As DNA, the CDR3 is TGTGCCAGCAGCTCCGGACTTGTCGGGGAGCTGTTTTTT. Residues: CASSSGLVGELFF.

This rearrangement joins TRBV27 to TRBJ2-1; 9 nucleotides line up with TRBD1. Losses at the gene ends were 7 bases for V and 8 bases for J; bases not matched to a gene: 12. CDR3 length equals 15 residues. CDR1 MNHEY and CDR2 SMNVEV come from the germline V gene (reference sequence). CDR3 nucleotides: TGTGCCAGCACCCAAGCCGGGACAGGGATCTATGAGCAGTTCTTC. It specifies CASTQAGTGIYEQFF.

This clone appeared a few times. This chain uses TRBV7-8 with TRBJ2-1; no clear D gene. The CDR3 spans 11 residues. CDR1 SGHVS and CDR2 FQNEAQ come from the germline V gene. V was clipped by 7 bases and J by 7 bases, with 8 bases between them. CDR3 in amino acids: CASTYSNEQFF. The CDR3 nucleotides are TGTGCCAGCACCTACAGTAATGAGCAGTTCTTC.

This clone came up a few times. The genes are TRBV6-5 and TRBJ1-5; D uncertain. The length of the CDR3 is 11 residues. The V end was cut by 8 bases, the J end by 5 bases, with 7 bases between. The germline V gene has CDR1 MNHEY and CDR2 SVGAGI. CDR3 loop: CASGWDQPQHF. CDR3 DNA sequence: TGTGCCAGCGGGTGGGATCAGCCCCAGCATTTT.

This clone came up once. This rearrangement joins TRBV30 to TRBJ2-6; D unresolved. This CDR3 is 14 amino acids long. CDR1 and CDR2 (germline): GTSNPN, SVGIG (reference sequence). In DNA form, the CDR3 reads TGTGCTGGAACAGCCCGGTCTGGGGCCAACGTCCTGACTTTC. This codes for CAGTARSGANVLTF.

This chain's CDR3 is CASGPTIPQGTSWNEQFF. The CDR3 bases are TGTGCTAGTGGTCCCACAATACCTCAGGGTACCTCTTGGAATGAGCAGTTCTTC. The chain employs TRBV12-5 and TRBJ2-1; TRBD1 might be the D (5 bases). There are 18 residues in the CDR3. Looked up from germline, CDR1 is LGHNT and CDR2 is FRNRAP. Deletions cut 5 bases from V and 7 bases from J, with 27 bases between.

V gene TRBV4-1 combines with J gene TRBJ2-2; 7 bases match TRBD1. With V trimmed by 4 bases and J by 2 bases, 7 bases remained unmatched. The germline CDR1 and CDR2 sequences are MGHRA and YSYEKL. CDR3 length: 16 amino acids. CDR3 in DNA: TGCGCCAGCAGCCGAAGACAGGGTCCTAACACCGGGGAGCTGTTTTTT. The encoded protein is CASSRRQGPNTGELFF.

V gene TRBV6-6 combines with J gene TRBJ2-3, with D unclear. With 5 bases removed from V and 6 bases from J, the gap between germline ends came to 6 bases. Germline V gives CDR1 MNHNY, CDR2 SVGAGI (reference sequence). This CDR3 comprises 11 residues. CDR3: CASSTADTQYF. The CDR3 bases are TGTGCCAGCAGTACCGCCGATACGCAGTATTTT.

The chain joins TRBV4-1 to TRBJ1-1, with D possibly matching TRBD1 (6 bases). Trimming shortened V by 4 bases and J by 4 bases, and 16 bases separated the two germline ends. In germline, CDR1 is MGHRA, CDR2 YSYEKL. This CDR3 comprises 15 residues. The CDR3 nucleotides are TGCGCCAGCAGCCCCGGTCCGGGGGCGGCCACTGAAGCTTTCTTT. Its protein product is CASSPGPGAATEAFF.

A few counts support this clone. The J gene is TRBJ1-1, the V gene TRBV4-1; D gene unclear. Trimming removed 0 bases at V and 5 bases at J, with 7 bases between. Germline loops: CDR1 MGHRA, CDR2 YSYEKL. CDR3 length: 13 residues. The CDR3 protein is CASSQERWTEAFF. The CDR3 DNA reads as TGCGCCAGCAGCCAAGAACGGTGGACTGAAGCTTTCTTT.

V is TRBV7-9 and J is TRBJ2-7, with D perhaps TRBD1 or TRBD2 (6 bases each). The V end lost 5 bases, the J end lost 0 bases, and 20 bases lay between the germline ends. Per germline, CDR1 SEHNR and CDR2 FQNEAQ (reference sequence). The CDR3 loop spans 17 amino acids. CDR3 bases: TGTGCCAGCAGCCCCGAGGGGGGAGGTCCAAACTCCTACGAGCAGTACTTC. Translated: CASSPEGGGPNSYEQYF. Based on the CDR3 plus reference TRBV7-9 and TRBJ2-7, the full variable domain is DTGVSQNPRHKITKRGQNVTFRCDPISEHNRLYWYRQTLGQGPEFLTYFQNEAQLEKSRLLSDRFSAERPKGSFSTLEIQRTEQGDSAMYLCASSPEGGGPNSYEQYFGPGTRLTVT.

This chain links TRBV28 with TRBJ1-1; D not resolved. The V end was cut by 5 bases, the J end by 3 bases, with 10 bases between. Germline values: CDR1 MDHEN, CDR2 SYDVKM. The CDR3 extends over 13 amino acids. CDR3 amino acids: CASSLDLDTEAFF. The CDR3 region has the DNA TGTGCCAGCAGTCTCGACCTAGACACTGAAGCTTTCTTT.

This chain uses TRBV5-3 with TRBJ2-5; 7 bases line up with TRBD1. TRBV5-3 is an ORF, with its function uncertain. The CDR3 has 16 residues. J gave up 5 bases and V 5 bases, and 15 bases lay outside the gene matches. The CDR3 sequence: CARRLAPTGSGETQYF. In nucleotides, the CDR3 is TGTGCCAGAAGACTTGCCCCGACAGGGTCGGGGGAGACCCAGTACTTC.

About this clone: The identical CDR3 is also encoded by other nucleotide sequences in the sample. This chain joins TRBV27 and TRBJ2-2, with D possibly matching TRBD2 (5 bases). The ends were cut back, 0 bases at V and 13 bases at J, with 15 bases in the middle. The CDR3 contains 14 residues. CDR1 is MNHEY, CDR2 SMNVEV, per germline (reference sequence). CDR3 sequence: CASSLSSPGRGLFF. Written as DNA, the CDR3 is TGTGCCAGCAGTTTATCATCACCGGGGAGAGGGCTGTTTTTT.

The chain joins TRBV5-6 to TRBJ2-1; the match to TRBD1 covers 7 bases. This CDR3 has 16 amino acids. Trimming at V came to 0 bases and at J to 0 bases, leaving 3 bases not matched to a gene. Germline CDR1 SGHDT, CDR2 YYEEEE. CDR3 loop: CASSLEGAYSYNEQFF. As DNA, the CDR3 is TGTGCCAGCAGCTTGGAGGGGGCGTACTCCTACAATGAGCAGTTCTTC.

The chain carries TRBV7-6 and TRBJ1-4, with unresolved D. This CDR3 is built from 16 residues. CDR1 is SGHVS and CDR2 is FNYEAQ in the germline V gene. Trimming stripped 2 bases from V and 5 bases from J, with 15 bases between. The CDR3 DNA sequence: TGTGCCAGCAGCTTAAGGGCGGACGGGATAAATGAAAAACTGTTTTTT. As protein: CASSLRADGINEKLFF.

This clone was seen more than once but under ten times. The chain couples TRBV6-6 to TRBJ2-1, with D uncertain. V lost 5 bases, J lost 8 bases, and 16 bases lay in between. This CDR3 contains 14 residues. Germline V gives CDR1 MNHNY, CDR2 SVGAGI (reference sequence). CDR3 sequence reads: CASSETRTVYEQFF. In DNA, the CDR3 is TGTGCCAGCAGTGAGACTCGGACGGTCTATGAGCAGTTCTTC.

The chain joins TRBV28 to TRBJ2-7; 9 bases match TRBD2. V was clipped by 5 bases and J by 7 bases; unmatched bases: 18. CDR1 MDHEN and CDR2 SYDVKM come from the germline V gene. This CDR3 region has 17 residues. CDR3 nucleotide sequence: TGTGCCAGCAGTCTCGGGATAGAGCGGGAGGCGACTGAAGAGCAGTACTTC. Translated: CASSLGIEREATEEQYF.

The chain joins TRBV10-3 to TRBJ1-5; D remains ambiguous. V was shortened by 3 bases and J by 7 bases, with 19 bases between the two germline ends. This CDR3 is built from 16 residues. Germline V lookup: CDR1 ENHRY, CDR2 SYGVKD. Written as DNA, the CDR3 is TGTGCCATCAGTGATGGTTGGTCCGCCCTGGAGCAGCCCCAGCATTTT. This codes for CAISDGWSALEQPQHF.

The genes are TRBV27 and TRBJ2-2; D call uncertain. The V gene lost 6 bases and the J gene lost 7 bases, with 15 bases spanning the gap. CDR1 MNHEY and CDR2 SMNVEV come from the germline V gene (reference sequence). The length of the CDR3 is 14 residues. The chain's CDR3 is CASRYQEMVGELFF. The CDR3 DNA follows: TGTGCCAGCAGGTATCAGGAAATGGTCGGGGAGCTGTTTTTT.

The chain recombines TRBV11-2 with TRBJ2-7; D is uncertain. The V end lost 1 base, the J end lost 5 bases, and 15 bases lay between the germline ends. The CDR3 runs 15 residues. Germline V gene sequence: CDR1 SGHAT, CDR2 FQNNGV. The CDR3 coding sequence is TGTGCCAGCAGCTTAGTGTGGGTCGACGAGAACGAGCAGTACTTC. Protein sequence: CASSLVWVDENEQYF.

The chain couples TRBV28 to TRBJ2-3, with D perhaps matching TRBD2 (5 bases). CDR1 is MDHEN and CDR2 is SYDVKM in the germline V gene. Deletions cut 2 bases from V and 3 bases from J, with 6 bases between. This CDR3 contains 13 residues. DNA for the CDR3: TGTGCCAGCAGTTTAGGCGGGACAGATACGCAGTATTTT. Its protein product is CASSLGGTDTQYF.

The rearrangement uses TRBV9 and TRBJ2-7; TRBD2 might be the D (5 bases). V lost 3 bases and J 2 bases, leaving 15 bases between the germline ends. CDR1 and CDR2 (germline): SGDLS, YYNGEE. The CDR3 contains 15 residues. The CDR3 here is CASSGGSTVTYEQYF. The DNA of the CDR3 is TGTGCCAGCAGCGGAGGGTCGACGGTGACCTACGAGCAGTACTTC.

V usage is TRBV4-1 and J usage is TRBJ2-3; the match to TRBD2 covers 8 bases. The germline gives CDR1 MGHRA, CDR2 YSYEKL. After removal of 2 bases from V and 6 bases from J, the junction contained 19 bases not matched to a gene. This CDR3 is built from 19 residues. CDR3 residues: CASSQTKAPGLGRKDTQYF. The CDR3 nucleotides read TGCGCCAGCAGCCAAACCAAAGCGCCGGGACTAGGACGCAAGGATACGCAGTATTTT.